This T cell receptor (beta chain) was obtained from a study of blood T cell repertoires in COVID-19. As to this clone: Relative to the germline gene, one junction end is altered; a read error may explain this.

This CDR3 has 13 amino acids. Germline lookup yields CDR1 SSHAT and CDR2 FNYEAQ (reference sequence). As processed by the authors: For nucleated cells, counts were estimated from reference gene primer amplification. Here immunoSEQ multiplex PCR was the method, and the copy in TCRdb shows in-frame clones only, minus some. V, J and clone size reflect that table, while D and trimming were determined from the DNA. The sample contains tens of thousands of clones, around 94% of which appear only once. The receptor was derived from a man aged 50-59 years with COVID-19, enrolled during active disease. The chain carries TRBV7-7 and TRBJ2-5; weak D call: TRBD1 (8 bases). The specimen was peripheral blood. The CDR3 coding sequence is TGTGCTAGCAGCGGGACAGGAGGCGAGACCCAGTACTTC. It translates to CASSGTGGETQYF.